This is a list of T cell receptor beta chains from one sample in a study of vaccination effects on CD4 cells after COVID-19. What these receptors recognize is not known. Here immunoSEQ multiplex PCR was the method, and the copy in TCRdb shows in-frame clones only, minus some. The data hold some 63,000 clones, with 55% to 75% observed a single time. The sequences come from CD4+ T cells from PBMCs cultured without peptide, collected before COVID-19 vaccination. These receptors originate from a human donor who had a prior SARS-CoV-2 infection. The CDR3 runs from the conserved cysteine through the conserved F or W. Fields, in order: D gene, J gene, V gene, clone size, CDR3 DNA, CDR3 protein. A D gene is named only where the DNA matches it firmly. Clone size is not always given. Where it is, it says once, few, many or a class for expanded clones.

D gene: TRBD1
J gene: TRBJ2-1
V gene: TRBV3-1/TRBV3-2
clone size: NA
CDR3 DNA: TGTGCCAGCAGCCAAGATACTCACAGGGGGCCAGAGTCAAGCTACAATGAGCAGTTCTTC
CDR3 protein: CASSQDTHRGPESSYNEQFF

D gene: NA
J gene: TRBJ1-2
V gene: TRBV19
clone size: NA
CDR3 DNA: TGTGCCAGTAGTATGGTAGGGTCAGGAGGGTATGGCTACACCTTC
CDR3 protein: CASSMVGSGGYGYTF

D gene: TRBD1
J gene: TRBJ1-4
V gene: TRBV5-1
clone size: few
CDR3 DNA: TGCGCCAGCAGCTTGGTAGGGGGCGATGAAAAACTGTTTTTT
CDR3 protein: CASSLVGGDEKLFF

D gene: TRBD2
J gene: TRBJ2-1
V gene: TRBV24-1
clone size: NA
CDR3 DNA: TGTGCCACCAGTGATTCACCGGGACTAGCGGGGCAGAGCTCCTACAATGAGCAGTTCTTC
CDR3 protein: CATSDSPGLAGQSSYNEQFF

D gene: NA
J gene: TRBJ1-2
V gene: TRBV6-5
clone size: once
CDR3 DNA: TGTGCCAGCAGTTTTTCCGGTCGGGACGCCGGTGGAGGCTACACCTTC
CDR3 protein: CASSFSGRDAGGGYTF

D gene: NA
J gene: TRBJ2-2
V gene: TRBV3-1/TRBV3-2
clone size: few
CDR3 DNA: TGTGCCAGCAGCCAACTCGGGAACACCGGGGAGCTGTTTTTT
CDR3 protein: CASSQLGNTGELFF

D gene: NA
J gene: TRBJ1-4
V gene: TRBV20-1
clone size: NA
CDR3 DNA: TGCAGTGCTAGTTGGAGGACAACTAATGAAAAACTGTTTTTT
CDR3 protein: CSASWRTTNEKLFF

D gene: NA
J gene: TRBJ2-3
V gene: TRBV5-1
clone size: NA
CDR3 DNA: TGCGCCAGCAGCTTGAGCGGTTACACAGATACGCAGTATTTT
CDR3 protein: CASSLSGYTDTQYF

D gene: NA
J gene: TRBJ1-2
V gene: TRBV5-4
clone size: NA
CDR3 DNA: TGTGCCAGCAGTTTACAGGCCACTAACTATGGCTACACCTTC
CDR3 protein: CASSLQATNYGYTF

D gene: NA
J gene: TRBJ1-1
V gene: TRBV18
clone size: NA
CDR3 DNA: TGTGCCAGCTCACCACTGGTTATTTTGGGAGGTATGGACACTGAAGCTTTCTTT
CDR3 protein: CASSPLVILGGMDTEAFF

D gene: TRBD1
J gene: TRBJ1-1
V gene: TRBV12-3/TRBV12-4
clone size: few
CDR3 DNA: TGTGCCAGCACCGGGACAGGGGGCCGTGAGGCTTTCTTT
CDR3 protein: CASTGTGGREAFF

D gene: NA
J gene: TRBJ1-3
V gene: TRBV9
clone size: NA
CDR3 DNA: TGTGCCAGCAGCGTAGGTCCATGGGACATGAGCTCTGGAAACACCATATATTTT
CDR3 protein: CASSVGPWDMSSGNTIYF

D gene: NA
J gene: TRBJ2-3
V gene: TRBV12-3/TRBV12-4
clone size: NA
CDR3 DNA: TGTGCCAGCCAAATCATGTCAACGCAGTATTTT
CDR3 protein: CASQIMSTQYF

D gene: NA
J gene: TRBJ2-1
V gene: TRBV5-5
clone size: NA
CDR3 DNA: TGTGCCAGCAGCTTGAGGGGGAAAATTGAGCAGTTCTTC
CDR3 protein: CASSLRGKIEQFF

D gene: TRBD1
J gene: TRBJ2-3
V gene: TRBV6-1
clone size: NA
CDR3 DNA: TGTGCCAGCAGTGAATGGGGGACAGGGGGATTCACAGATACGCAGTATTTT
CDR3 protein: CASSEWGTGGFTDTQYF

D gene: NA
J gene: TRBJ2-1
V gene: TRBV12-5
clone size: NA
CDR3 DNA: TGTGCTAGTGGTCTCCCCGGGGCAGGGGACATCTCCTACAATGAGCAGTTCTTC
CDR3 protein: CASGLPGAGDISYNEQFF

D gene: NA
J gene: TRBJ1-2
V gene: TRBV28
clone size: NA
CDR3 DNA: TGTGCCAGCAGTTTAGCAAACTATGGCTACACCTTC
CDR3 protein: CASSLANYGYTF

D gene: NA
J gene: TRBJ2-7
V gene: TRBV2
clone size: NA
CDR3 DNA: TGTGCCAGCAGTGAAGGGGGCGGGGGCGCCTACGAGCAGTACTTC
CDR3 protein: CASSEGGGGAYEQYF

D gene: NA
J gene: TRBJ1-4
V gene: TRBV3-1/TRBV3-2
clone size: NA
CDR3 DNA: TGTGCCAGCAGCCAAGATGGTGGGATGTATGCAAATGAAAAACTGTTTTTT
CDR3 protein: CASSQDGGMYANEKLFF

D gene: NA
J gene: TRBJ2-1
V gene: TRBV3-1/TRBV3-2
clone size: few
CDR3 DNA: TGTGCCAGCAGCCAAGGGGGGGGGCACAATGAGCAGTTCTTC
CDR3 protein: CASSQGGGHNEQFF

D gene: NA
J gene: TRBJ2-1
V gene: TRBV24-1
clone size: NA
CDR3 DNA: TGTGCCACCAGTGATCCAAGTCCCCGGGACACCTTCTACAATGAGCAGTTCTTC
CDR3 protein: CATSDPSPRDTFYNEQFF

D gene: TRBD1
J gene: TRBJ1-1
V gene: TRBV7-2
clone size: few
CDR3 DNA: TGTGCCAGCAGCTTTGCACAGGGGCCAACTGAAGCTTTCTTT
CDR3 protein: CASSFAQGPTEAFF

D gene: NA
J gene: TRBJ1-2
V gene: TRBV11-3
clone size: NA
CDR3 DNA: TGTGCCAGCAGCTTAGGGTGGCCGGGGGCCTATGGCTACACCTTC
CDR3 protein: CASSLGWPGAYGYTF

D gene: NA
J gene: TRBJ1-1
V gene: TRBV29-1
clone size: NA
CDR3 DNA: TGCAGCGTTGCGGTAGGGATCATTAGTGAAGCTTTCTTT
CDR3 protein: CSVAVGIISEAFF

D gene: TRBD2
J gene: TRBJ2-3
V gene: TRBV5-1
clone size: few
CDR3 DNA: TGCGCCAGCAGCTTCTACGGGGGGGCCGTAGATACGCAGTATTTT
CDR3 protein: CASSFYGGAVDTQYF

D gene: NA
J gene: TRBJ2-2
V gene: TRBV5-1
clone size: NA
CDR3 DNA: TGCGCCAGCAGCTTCCTAGACGGGGAGCTGTTTTTT
CDR3 protein: CASSFLDGELFF

D gene: TRBD2
J gene: TRBJ2-2
V gene: TRBV2
clone size: NA
CDR3 DNA: TGTGCCACCGGAGGACTAGCGGGATACGCCGGGGAGCTGTTTTTT
CDR3 protein: CATGGLAGYAGELFF

D gene: NA
J gene: TRBJ2-6
V gene: TRBV5-1
clone size: many
CDR3 DNA: TGCGCCAGCAGCTACGAGTCGGCCAACGTCCTGACTTTC
CDR3 protein: CASSYESANVLTF

D gene: NA
J gene: TRBJ1-1
V gene: TRBV2
clone size: NA
CDR3 DNA: TGTGCCAGCCAGGAGAACACTGAAGCTTTCTTT
CDR3 protein: CASQENTEAFF

D gene: TRBD2
J gene: TRBJ2-1
V gene: TRBV12-5
clone size: NA
CDR3 DNA: TGTGCTAGTGGTTTGGTACTTTCGTCTAGCGGGAGTGATGAGCAGTTCTTC
CDR3 protein: CASGLVLSSSGSDEQFF

D gene: NA
J gene: TRBJ2-1
V gene: TRBV29-1
clone size: NA
CDR3 DNA: TGCAGCTTTACCATCCCCGGGATCCACAATGAGCAGTTCTTC
CDR3 protein: CSFTIPGIHNEQFF

D gene: TRBD2
J gene: TRBJ2-7
V gene: TRBV11-3
clone size: NA
CDR3 DNA: TGTGCCAGCAGCCCAACGACTAGCGCGACCTACGAGCAGTACTTC
CDR3 protein: CASSPTTSATYEQYF